Listed here are 20 T cell receptor beta chains from one sample, sequenced in a study of blood T cell repertoires in COVID-19. This table comes from immunoSEQ multiplex PCR, and its TCRdb copy is limited to in-frame clones, with some not included. The sample holds approximately 81,000 clones, 91% seen once. The specimen sequenced was peripheral blood. The receptors were gathered from a woman aged 45-60 years in a cohort sampled during active COVID-19.

This clone was counted a few times. V gene TRBV28 combines with J gene TRBJ1-5; TRBD1 might be the D (5 bases). Trimming shortened V by 6 bases and J by 11 bases, and 23 bases separated the two germline ends. Germline CDR1 is MDHEN and CDR2 is SYDVKM. The CDR3 is 15 amino acids. The CDR3 reads CASSPVGGGSAAQHF. The CDR3 DNA is TGTGCCAGCAGCCCCGTCGGGGGTGGATCCGCGGCCCAGCATTTT.

This chain links TRBV9 with TRBJ2-7; D may be TRBD1 (5 bases). V lost 2 bases and J lost 0, with 9 bases in between. This CDR3 region has 14 residues. Looked up from germline, CDR1 is SGDLS and CDR2 is YYNGEE. Here the CDR3 DNA reads TGTGCCAGCAGCGTCCAGGGTGACTCCTACGAGCAGTACTTC. Its protein product is CASSVQGDSYEQYF.

J is TRBJ1-2 and V is TRBV29-1; 8 bases are a match to TRBD1. Losses at the gene ends were 7 bases for V and 2 bases for J; bases not matched to a gene: 6. Germline CDR1 and CDR2: SQVTM and ANQGSEA. The CDR3 runs 13 residues. CDR3: CSARGQDNYGYTF. The CDR3 DNA sequence: TGCAGCGCCCGGGGACAGGACAACTATGGCTACACCTTC.

This chain joins TRBV5-1 and TRBJ2-7; D ambiguous. The CDR3 contains 15 residues. Germline-derived CDR1 and CDR2 are SGHRS and YFSETQ. V lost 0 bases and J lost 0, with 10 bases in between. CDR3 nucleotide sequence: TGCGCCAGCAGCTTGGGGGCCTTGAGCTCCTACGAGCAGTACTTC. Amino acids: CASSLGALSSYEQYF.

This chain links TRBV30 with TRBJ2-3; 7 nucleotides match TRBD1. Germline loops: CDR1 GTSNPN, CDR2 SVGIG (reference sequence). CDR3 length: 14 residues. The V gene end was trimmed by 3 bases and the J gene end by 4 bases; junction bases not matched to a gene: 7. Here the CDR3 reads CAWSVTGYADTQYF. The DNA for the CDR3 is TGTGCCTGGAGCGTGACAGGGTATGCAGATACGCAGTATTTT.

V usage is TRBV6-5 and J usage is TRBJ2-7; 13 bases are shared with TRBD2. Trimming cost V 0 bases and J 4 bases; bases outside gene matches: 3. The CDR3 has 16 residues. The germline V gene has CDR1 MNHEY and CDR2 SVGAGI. The CDR3 coding sequence is TGTGCCAGCAGTTACTCGACTAGCGGGAGGTTGTACGAGCAGTACTTC. Translated, it gives CASSYSTSGRLYEQYF.

V usage is TRBV29-1 and J usage is TRBJ1-1, with D possibly TRBD1 on 6 matching bases. CDR1 and CDR2 (germline): SQVTM, ANQGSEA. V gave up 4 bases and J gave up 4 bases, with 13 bases separating them. This CDR3 region has 13 residues. CDR3 bases: TGCAGCGTTGTCTCAGGGGCTGGCACTGAAGCTTTCTTT. Its protein product is CSVVSGAGTEAFF. Variable domain in full (rest from reference TRBV29-1 and TRBJ1-1): SAVISQKPSRDICQRGTSLTIQCQVDSQVTMMFWYRQQPGQSLTLIATANQGSEATYESGFVIDKFPISRPNLTFSTLTVSNMSPEDSSIYLCSVVSGAGTEAFFGQGTRLTVV.

The chain joins TRBV5-1 to TRBJ2-5; 10 bases agree with TRBD1. The CDR3 contains 16 residues. Germline assignment: CDR1 SGHRS and CDR2 YFSETQ. V gave up 4 bases and J gave up 4 bases; unmatched junction bases: 10. In nucleotides, the CDR3 is TGCGCCAGCAGCCCCCAAGGACAGGGGGGGCGAGAGACCCAGTACTTC. Its translation is CASSPQGQGGRETQYF.

This clone was detected only once. The chain joins TRBV9 to TRBJ2-4, with 12 bases identical to TRBD2. Germline values: CDR1 SGDLS, CDR2 YYNGEE. Trimming at V came to 4 bases and at J to 3 bases, leaving 5 bases not matched to a gene. CDR3 size: 16 residues. This CDR3 reads CASSPRLAGVKNIQYF. In DNA, the CDR3 is TGTGCCAGCAGCCCGAGACTAGCGGGAGTCAAAAACATTCAGTACTTC.

The rearrangement joins TRBV7-9 to TRBJ1-6, with 7 bases lining up with TRBD1. Germline lookup yields CDR1 SEHNR and CDR2 FQNEAQ (reference sequence). The CDR3 extends over 14 amino acids. The J segment lost 9 bases and the V segment lost 6 bases, leaving 8 bases of the junction unmatched. The CDR3 reads CASSLDREASPLHF. In nucleotides, the CDR3 is TGTGCCAGCAGTCTCGACAGGGAGGCTTCACCCCTCCACTTT.

This clone has just one count. The chain is built from TRBV5-6 and TRBJ2-5, with a weak D call TRBD1 (5 bases). CDR1 is SGHDT and CDR2 is YYEEEE in the germline V gene. The CDR3 spans 14 residues. Trimming removed 0 bases from V and 5 bases from J, with 11 bases in between. DNA of the CDR3: TGTGCCAGCAGCTTGGACAGGAGTGTGGAGACCCAGTACTTC. This encodes CASSLDRSVETQYF.

The J gene is TRBJ1-6, the V gene TRBV27; D is possibly TRBD1 (6 bases). Germline lookup yields CDR1 MNHEY and CDR2 SMNVEV (reference sequence). CDR3 size: 14 residues. The V gene lost 3 bases and the J gene lost 7 bases, with 10 bases spanning the gap. The DNA for the CDR3 is TGTGCCAGCAGTTTTGAGCAGGGGAATTCACCCCTCCACTTT. Amino acids: CASSFEQGNSPLHF.

V usage is TRBV15 and J usage is TRBJ2-1; the D gene is possibly TRBD1 (5 bases). The ends were cut back, 1 base at V and 9 bases at J, with 10 bases in the middle. Looked up from germline, CDR1 is LNHNV and CDR2 is YYDKDF (reference sequence). The CDR3 runs 13 residues. The CDR3 loop is CATSRAGSGEQFF. In DNA, the CDR3 is TGTGCCACCAGCAGAGCAGGGTCGGGTGAGCAGTTCTTC.

The CDR3 protein is CASSLWGTKETQYF. The CDR3 DNA reads as TGTGCCAGCAGCTTATGGGGGACTAAAGAGACCCAGTACTTC. The rearrangement joins TRBV7-2 to TRBJ2-5; TRBD2 agrees at 7 bases. The CDR3 has 14 residues. V was clipped by 2 bases and J by 3 bases; unmatched bases: 3. Germline-derived CDR1 and CDR2 are SGHTA and FQGNSA. The whole variable domain, remainder taken from reference TRBV7-2 and TRBJ2-5, is GAGVSQSPSNKVTEKGKDVELRCDPISGHTALYWYRQSLGQGLEFLIYFQGNSAPDKSGLPSDRFSAERTGGSVSTLTIQRTQQEDSAVYLCASSLWGTKETQYFGPGTRLLVL.

The rearrangement uses TRBV27 and TRBJ1-1; D is perhaps TRBD1 (6 bases). Trimming removed 6 bases at V and 0 bases at J, with 14 bases between. Germline lookup yields CDR1 MNHEY and CDR2 SMNVEV (reference sequence). This CDR3 is 15 amino acids long. The CDR3, as DNA: TGTGCCAGCAGCAAACCCGGACAGATGAACACTGAAGCTTTCTTT. It is translated as CASSKPGQMNTEAFF.

This clone was counted between two and nine times. The chain has TRBV27 and TRBJ1-6, with D uncertain. The CDR3 runs to 17 residues. V was shortened by 5 bases and J by 0 bases, with 14 bases between the two germline ends. Per germline, CDR1 MNHEY and CDR2 SMNVEV (reference sequence). Here the CDR3 reads CASSRLPLSSYNSPLHF. DNA of the CDR3: TGTGCCAGCAGTCGCCTCCCTCTGAGCTCCTATAATTCACCCCTCCACTTT.

Only a few counts were recorded for this clone. The chain combines TRBV12-3 or TRBV12-4 with TRBJ1-5; 10 bases align to TRBD1. The V gene end was trimmed by 5 bases and the J gene end by 6 bases; junction bases not matched to a gene: 1. The CDR3 loop spans 13 amino acids. CDR3 in DNA: TGTGCCAGCAGTGGGACAGGGGTTCAGCCCCAGCATTTT. Encoded protein: CASSGTGVQPQHF.

The V gene is TRBV7-9, the J gene TRBJ1-1; TRBD1 is a possible D gene (6 bases). V lost 0 bases and J lost 9, with 11 bases in between. This CDR3 has 13 amino acids. Per the germline V gene, CDR1 is SEHNR and CDR2 is FQNEAQ (reference sequence). DNA of the CDR3: TGTGCCAGCAGCTTAGCAGACAGGCAAAAAGCTTTCTTT. As protein: CASSLADRQKAFF.

This chain links TRBV5-1 with TRBJ2-1; TRBD2 matches at 9 bases. Trimming at V came to 4 bases and at J to 9 bases, leaving 17 bases not matched to a gene. Per the germline V gene, CDR1 is SGHRS and CDR2 is YFSETQ. This CDR3 comprises 17 residues. CDR3 bases: TGCGCCAGCAGCCCCGAAAGCGGGAGGACCCGGCCGGGTGAGCAGTTCTTC. Translation gives CASSPESGRTRPGEQFF.

The gene calls are TRBV19 and TRBJ1-4; D unclear. CDR1 and CDR2 from the germline V gene are LNHDA and SQIVND (reference sequence). Trimming took off 1 base at V and 0 bases at J, with 9 bases between the two ends. The CDR3 runs to 16 residues. CDR3 DNA sequence: TGTGCCAGTAGTATAGTGGGAGGTGCAACTAATGAAAAACTGTTTTTT. Amino acids: CASSIVGGATNEKLFF.